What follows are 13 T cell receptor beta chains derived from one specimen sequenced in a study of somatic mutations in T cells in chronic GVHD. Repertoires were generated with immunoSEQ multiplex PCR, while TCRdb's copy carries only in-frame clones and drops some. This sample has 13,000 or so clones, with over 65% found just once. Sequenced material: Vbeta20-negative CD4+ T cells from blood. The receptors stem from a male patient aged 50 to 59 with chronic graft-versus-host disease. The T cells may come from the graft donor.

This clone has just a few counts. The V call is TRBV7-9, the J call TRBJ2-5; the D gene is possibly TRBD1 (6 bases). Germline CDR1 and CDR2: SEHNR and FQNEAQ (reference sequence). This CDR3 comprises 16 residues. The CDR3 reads CASCFRQGQGQETQYF. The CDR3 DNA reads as TGTGCTAGCTGCTTTCGGCAGGGGCAAGGCCAAGAGACCCAGTACTTC.

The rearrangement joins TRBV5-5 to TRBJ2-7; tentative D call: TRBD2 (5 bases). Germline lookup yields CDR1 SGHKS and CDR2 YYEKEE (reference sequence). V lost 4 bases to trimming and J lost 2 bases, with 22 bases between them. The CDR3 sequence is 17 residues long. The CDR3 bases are TGTGCCAGCAGCCCATCTCTAACCCTGACGGGGACCTACGAGCAGTACTTC. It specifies CASSPSLTLTGTYEQYF.

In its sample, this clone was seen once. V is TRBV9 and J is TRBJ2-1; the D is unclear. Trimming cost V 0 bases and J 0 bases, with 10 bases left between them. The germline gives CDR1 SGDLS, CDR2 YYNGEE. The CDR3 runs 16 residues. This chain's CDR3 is CASSVGRRSSYNEQFF. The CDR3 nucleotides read TGTGCCAGCAGCGTAGGTCGGCGGAGCTCCTACAATGAGCAGTTCTTC.

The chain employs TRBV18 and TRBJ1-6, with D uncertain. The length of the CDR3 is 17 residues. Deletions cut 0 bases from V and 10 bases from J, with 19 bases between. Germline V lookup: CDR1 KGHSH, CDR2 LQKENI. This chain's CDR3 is CASSPPSEAGWGSPLHF. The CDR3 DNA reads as TGTGCCAGCTCACCACCTTCGGAGGCGGGCTGGGGATCACCCCTCCACTTT.

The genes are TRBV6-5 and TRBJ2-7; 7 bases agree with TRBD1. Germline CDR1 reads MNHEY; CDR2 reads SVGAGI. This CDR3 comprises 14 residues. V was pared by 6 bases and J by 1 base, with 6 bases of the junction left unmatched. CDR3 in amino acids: CASRGTAISYEQYF. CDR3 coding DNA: TGTGCCAGCAGGGGGACAGCCATTTCCTACGAGCAGTACTTC.

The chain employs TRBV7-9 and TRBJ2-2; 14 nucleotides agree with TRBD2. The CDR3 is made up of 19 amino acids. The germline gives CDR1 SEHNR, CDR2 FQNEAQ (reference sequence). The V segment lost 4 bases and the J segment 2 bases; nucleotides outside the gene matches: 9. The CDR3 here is CASSSSGLAGDTNTGELFF. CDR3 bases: TGTGCCAGCAGCTCTTCGGGACTAGCGGGAGACACCAACACCGGGGAGCTGTTTTTT.

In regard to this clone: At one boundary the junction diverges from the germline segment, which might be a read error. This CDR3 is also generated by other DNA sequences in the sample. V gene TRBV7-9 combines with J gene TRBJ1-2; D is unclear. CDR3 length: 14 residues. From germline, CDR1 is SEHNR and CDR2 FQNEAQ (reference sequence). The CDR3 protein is CASSLASGNYGYTF. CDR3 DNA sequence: TGCGCCAGCAGCTTAGCGAGTGGTAACTATGGCTACACCTTC.

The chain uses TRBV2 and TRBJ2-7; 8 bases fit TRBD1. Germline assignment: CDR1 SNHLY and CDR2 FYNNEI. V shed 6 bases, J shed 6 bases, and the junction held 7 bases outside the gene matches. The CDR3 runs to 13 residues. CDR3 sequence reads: CASRVGTGTEQYF. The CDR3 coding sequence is TGTGCCAGCAGGGTAGGGACAGGTACCGAGCAGTACTTC.

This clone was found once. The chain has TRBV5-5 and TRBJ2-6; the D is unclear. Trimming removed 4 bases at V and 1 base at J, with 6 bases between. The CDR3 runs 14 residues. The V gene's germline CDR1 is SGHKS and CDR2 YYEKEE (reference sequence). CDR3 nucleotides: TGTGCCAGCAGCCTCTTATCTGGGGCCAACGTCCTGACTTTC. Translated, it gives CASSLLSGANVLTF.

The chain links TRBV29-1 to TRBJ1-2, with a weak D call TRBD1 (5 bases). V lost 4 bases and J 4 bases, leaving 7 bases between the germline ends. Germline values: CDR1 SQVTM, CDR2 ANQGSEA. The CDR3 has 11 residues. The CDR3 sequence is CSVAGPYGYTF. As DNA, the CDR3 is TGCAGCGTTGCAGGGCCCTATGGCTACACCTTC. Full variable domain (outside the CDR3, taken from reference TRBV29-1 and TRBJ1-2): SAVISQKPSRDICQRGTSLTIQCQVDSQVTMMFWYRQQPGQSLTLIATANQGSEATYESGFVIDKFPISRPNLTFSTLTVSNMSPEDSSIYLCSVAGPYGYTFGSGTRLTVV.

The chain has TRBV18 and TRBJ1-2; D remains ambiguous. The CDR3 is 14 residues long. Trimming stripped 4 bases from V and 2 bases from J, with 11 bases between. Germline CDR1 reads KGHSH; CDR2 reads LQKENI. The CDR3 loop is CASSQGRENYGYTF. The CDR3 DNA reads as TGTGCCAGCTCACAAGGGCGGGAGAACTATGGCTACACCTTC.

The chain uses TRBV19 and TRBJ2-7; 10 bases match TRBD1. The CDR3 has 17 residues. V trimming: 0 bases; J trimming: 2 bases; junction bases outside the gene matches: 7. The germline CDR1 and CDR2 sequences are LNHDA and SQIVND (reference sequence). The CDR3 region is CASSIDPGQGIPYEQYF. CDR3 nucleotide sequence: TGTGCCAGTAGTATAGATCCGGGACAGGGGATACCCTACGAGCAGTACTTC.

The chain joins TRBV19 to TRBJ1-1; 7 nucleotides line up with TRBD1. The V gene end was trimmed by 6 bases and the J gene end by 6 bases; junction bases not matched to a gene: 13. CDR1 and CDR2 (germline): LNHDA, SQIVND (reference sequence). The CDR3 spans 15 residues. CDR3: CASRLRQGGWAEAFF. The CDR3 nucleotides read TGTGCCAGTAGGCTACGACAGGGTGGTTGGGCTGAAGCTTTCTTT.